The rows below give T cell receptor beta chains drawn from one sample of a study of blood T cell repertoires in COVID-19. Profiled with immunoSEQ multiplex PCR; TCRdb holds only in-frame clones, not every one. The repertoire holds about 280,000 clones, with around 85% as singletons. Sequencing was performed on PBMCs or T cells enriched from blood (not recorded which). All receptors come from a woman in her 40s who had recovered from COVID-19. Each CDR3 is given with its conserved first and last residue. Fields, in order: clone size, V gene, J gene, D gene, CDR3 protein, CDR3 DNA. D genes are given only for firm matches. Where a row states a size, it is once, few, many or the class of an expanded clone; other rows omit it.

>once|TRBV27|TRBJ2-7|TRBD2
CASSHRFRDTKRGRNDYEQYF
TGTGCCAGCAGTCACCGTTTCCGGGACACCAAGCGCGGGAGGAACGACTACGAGCAGTACTTC
>NA|TRBV28|TRBJ2-7|TRBD2
CASSFALAGAYEQYF
TGTGCCAGCAGTTTCGCGCTAGCGGGAGCCTACGAGCAGTACTTC
>NA|TRBV9|TRBJ1-2|NA
CASSVAGSGYTF
TGTGCCAGCAGCGTAGCAGGGTCGGGCTACACCTTC
>NA|TRBV7-2|TRBJ2-7|TRBD2
CASSLFSGSYEQYF
TGTGCCAGCAGCTTATTTAGCGGGAGCTACGAGCAGTACTTC
>NA|TRBV19|TRBJ1-6|TRBD1
CASSITGTGYSPLHF
TGTGCCAGTAGTATAACCGGGACAGGGTACTCACCCCTCCACTTT
>NA|TRBV6-1|TRBJ1-5|TRBD1
CASSEALLTGYQPQHF
TGTGCCAGCAGTGAAGCGCTTCTGACAGGGTATCAGCCCCAGCATTTT
>NA|TRBV7-3|TRBJ2-1|NA
CASSLTSGNNEQFF
TGTGCCAGCAGCTTAACTTCGGGGAACAATGAGCAGTTCTTC
>NA|TRBV24-1|TRBJ2-3|NA
CATSDLPTLTSTDTQYF
TGTGCCACCAGTGATTTGCCCACACTAACTAGCACAGATACGCAGTATTTT
>NA|TRBV20-1|TRBJ2-5|NA
CSASQGSQETQYF
TGCAGTGCTAGTCAGGGTTCCCAAGAGACCCAGTACTTC
>NA|TRBV4-1|TRBJ1-2|NA
CASSHPSRGDYGYTF
TGCGCCAGCAGCCATCCCTCGCGGGGAGACTATGGCTACACCTTC
>once|TRBV27|TRBJ1-5|TRBD1
CASSWDSDQPQHF
TGTGCCAGCAGCTGGGACAGTGATCAGCCCCAGCATTTT
>NA|TRBV7-9|TRBJ1-6|NA
CASSFRESPLHF
TGTGCCAGCAGCTTCAGGGAATCACCCCTCCACTTT
>NA|TRBV28|TRBJ2-1|TRBD2
CASNRGGTYNEQFF
TGTGCCAGCAACCGCGGGGGAACCTACAATGAGCAGTTCTTC
>NA|TRBV6-5|TRBJ1-1|NA
CASRITGLNTEAFF
TGTGCCAGCAGAATTACAGGACTGAACACTGAAGCTTTCTTT